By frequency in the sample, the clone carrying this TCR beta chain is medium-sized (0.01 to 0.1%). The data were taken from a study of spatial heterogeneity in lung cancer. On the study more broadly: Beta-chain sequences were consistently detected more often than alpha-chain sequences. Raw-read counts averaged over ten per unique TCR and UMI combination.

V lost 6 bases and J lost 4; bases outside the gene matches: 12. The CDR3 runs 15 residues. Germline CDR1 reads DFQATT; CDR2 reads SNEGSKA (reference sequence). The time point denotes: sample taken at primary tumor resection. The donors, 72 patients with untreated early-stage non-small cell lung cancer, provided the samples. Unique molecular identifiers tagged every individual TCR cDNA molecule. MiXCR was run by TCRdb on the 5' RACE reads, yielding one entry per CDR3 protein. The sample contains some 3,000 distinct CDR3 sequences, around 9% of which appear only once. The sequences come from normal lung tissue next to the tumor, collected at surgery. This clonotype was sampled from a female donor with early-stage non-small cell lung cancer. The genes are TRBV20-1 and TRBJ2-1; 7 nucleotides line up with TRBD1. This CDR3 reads CSATLVSTGYNEQFF. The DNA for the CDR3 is TGCAGTGCCACTCTTGTCTCGACAGGGTACAATGAGCAGTTCTTC.